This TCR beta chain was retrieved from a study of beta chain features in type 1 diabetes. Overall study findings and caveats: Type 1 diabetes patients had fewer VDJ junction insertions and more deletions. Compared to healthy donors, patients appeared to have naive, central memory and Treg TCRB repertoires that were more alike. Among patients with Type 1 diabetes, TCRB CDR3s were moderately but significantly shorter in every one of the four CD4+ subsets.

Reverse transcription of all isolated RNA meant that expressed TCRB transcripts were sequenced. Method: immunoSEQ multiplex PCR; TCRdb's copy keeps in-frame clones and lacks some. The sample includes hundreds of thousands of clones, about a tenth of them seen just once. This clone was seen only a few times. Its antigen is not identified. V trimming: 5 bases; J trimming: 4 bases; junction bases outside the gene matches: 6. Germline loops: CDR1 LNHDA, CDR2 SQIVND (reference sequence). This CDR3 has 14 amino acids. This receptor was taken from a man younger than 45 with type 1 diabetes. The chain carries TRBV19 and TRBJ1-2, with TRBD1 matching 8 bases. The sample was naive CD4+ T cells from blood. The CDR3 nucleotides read TGTGCCAGTAGTGCGCGGACAGGGACCTATGGCTACACCTTC. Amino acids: CASSARTGTYGYTF.